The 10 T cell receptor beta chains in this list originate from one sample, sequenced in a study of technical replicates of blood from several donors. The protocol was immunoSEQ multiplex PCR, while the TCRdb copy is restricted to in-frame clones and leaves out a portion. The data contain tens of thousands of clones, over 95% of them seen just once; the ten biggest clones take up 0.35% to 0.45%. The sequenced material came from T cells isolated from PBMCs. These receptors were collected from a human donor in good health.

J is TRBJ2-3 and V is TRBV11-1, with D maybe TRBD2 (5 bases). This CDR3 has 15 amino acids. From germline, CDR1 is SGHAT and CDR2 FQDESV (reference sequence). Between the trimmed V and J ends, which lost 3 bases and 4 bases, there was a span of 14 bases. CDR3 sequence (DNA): TGTGCCAGCAGCTTGGAGGTCTGGGCCTCAGATACGCAGTATTTT. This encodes CASSLEVWASDTQYF.

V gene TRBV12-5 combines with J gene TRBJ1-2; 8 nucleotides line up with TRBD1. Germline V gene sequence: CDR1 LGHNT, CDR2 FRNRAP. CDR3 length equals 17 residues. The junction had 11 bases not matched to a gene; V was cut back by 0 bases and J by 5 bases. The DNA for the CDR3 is TGTGCTAGTGGTTTGGTATTACAGGACAGGGACACTTATGGCTACACCTTC. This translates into CASGLVLQDRDTYGYTF.

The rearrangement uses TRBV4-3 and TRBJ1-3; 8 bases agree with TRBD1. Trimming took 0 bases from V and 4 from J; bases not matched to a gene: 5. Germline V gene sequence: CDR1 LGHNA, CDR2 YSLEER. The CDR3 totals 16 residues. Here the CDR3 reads CASSQDPRTGGNTIYF. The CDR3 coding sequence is TGCGCCAGCAGCCAAGATCCCCGGACAGGGGGAAACACCATATATTTT.

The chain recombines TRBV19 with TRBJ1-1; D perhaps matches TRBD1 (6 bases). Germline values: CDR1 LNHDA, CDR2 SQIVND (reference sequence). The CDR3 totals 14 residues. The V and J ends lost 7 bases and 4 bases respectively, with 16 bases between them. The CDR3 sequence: CASNQQGSATEAFF. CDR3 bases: TGTGCCAGTAATCAACAGGGCTCGGCCACTGAAGCTTTCTTT.

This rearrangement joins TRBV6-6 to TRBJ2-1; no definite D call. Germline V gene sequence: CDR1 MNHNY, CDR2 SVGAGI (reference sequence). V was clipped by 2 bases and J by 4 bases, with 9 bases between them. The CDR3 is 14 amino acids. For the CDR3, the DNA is TGTGCCAGCAGTTACGGTAGTAAGTACAATGAGCAGTTCTTC. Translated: CASSYGSKYNEQFF.

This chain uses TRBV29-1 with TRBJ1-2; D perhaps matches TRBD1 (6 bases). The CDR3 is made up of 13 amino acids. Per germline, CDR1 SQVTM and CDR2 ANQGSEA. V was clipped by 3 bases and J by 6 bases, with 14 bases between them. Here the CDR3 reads CSVEGHRANGYTF. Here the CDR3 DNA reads TGCAGCGTTGAGGGGCACAGGGCGAATGGCTACACCTTC.

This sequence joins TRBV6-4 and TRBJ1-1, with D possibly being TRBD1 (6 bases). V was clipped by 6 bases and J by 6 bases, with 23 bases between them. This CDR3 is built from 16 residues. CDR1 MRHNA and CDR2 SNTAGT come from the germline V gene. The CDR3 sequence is CASRTSAGAPIAEAFF. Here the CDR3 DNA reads TGTGCCAGCAGGACCAGTGCAGGGGCCCCTATCGCTGAAGCTTTCTTT.

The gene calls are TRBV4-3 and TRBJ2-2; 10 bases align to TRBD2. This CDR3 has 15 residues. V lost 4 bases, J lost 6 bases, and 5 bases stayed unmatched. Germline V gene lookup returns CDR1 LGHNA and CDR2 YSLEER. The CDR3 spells CASSPAGGPAGELFF. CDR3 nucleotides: TGCGCCAGCAGCCCAGCGGGAGGGCCTGCCGGGGAGCTGTTTTTT.

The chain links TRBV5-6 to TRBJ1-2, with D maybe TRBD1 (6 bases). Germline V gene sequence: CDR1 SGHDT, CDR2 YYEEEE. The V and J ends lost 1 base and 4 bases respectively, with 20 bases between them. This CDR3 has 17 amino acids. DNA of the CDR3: TGTGCCAGCAGCTTGAGCTCCGGACAGTGGGTTCCCTATGGCTACACCTTC. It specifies CASSLSSGQWVPYGYTF. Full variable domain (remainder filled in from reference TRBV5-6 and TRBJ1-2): DAGVTQSPTHLIKTRGQQVTLRCSPKSGHDTVSWYQQALGQGPQFIFQYYEEEERQRGNFPDRFSGHQFPNYSSELNVNALLLGDSALYLCASSLSSGQWVPYGYTFGSGTRLTVV.

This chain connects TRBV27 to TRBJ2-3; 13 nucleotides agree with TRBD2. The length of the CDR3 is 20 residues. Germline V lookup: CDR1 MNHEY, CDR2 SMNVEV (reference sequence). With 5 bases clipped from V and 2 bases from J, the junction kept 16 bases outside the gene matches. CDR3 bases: TGTGCCAGCAGTCCCCCTTGGGGTCAACTAGCGGGAGGGTACACAGATACGCAGTATTTT. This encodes CASSPPWGQLAGGYTDTQYF.